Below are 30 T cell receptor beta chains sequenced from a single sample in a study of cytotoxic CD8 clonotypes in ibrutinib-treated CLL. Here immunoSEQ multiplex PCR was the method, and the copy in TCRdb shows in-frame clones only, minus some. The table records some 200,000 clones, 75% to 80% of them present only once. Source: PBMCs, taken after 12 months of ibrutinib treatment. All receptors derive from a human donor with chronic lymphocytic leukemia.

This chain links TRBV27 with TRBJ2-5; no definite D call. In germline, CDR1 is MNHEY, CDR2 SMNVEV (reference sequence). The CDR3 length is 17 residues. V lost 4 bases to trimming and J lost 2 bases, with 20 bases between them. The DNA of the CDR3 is TGTGCCAGCAGTTCAACGGGCCAATTGGTAAGGCAAGAGACCCAGTACTTC. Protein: CASSSTGQLVRQETQYF.

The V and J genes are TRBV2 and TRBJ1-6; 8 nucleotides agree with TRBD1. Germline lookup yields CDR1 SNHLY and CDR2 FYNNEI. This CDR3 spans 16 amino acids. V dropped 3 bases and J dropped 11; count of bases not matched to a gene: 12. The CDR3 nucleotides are TGTGCCAGCAGTGAGGGACAGGCACCTGCATTTCCACCCCTCCACTTT. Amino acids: CASSEGQAPAFPPLHF.

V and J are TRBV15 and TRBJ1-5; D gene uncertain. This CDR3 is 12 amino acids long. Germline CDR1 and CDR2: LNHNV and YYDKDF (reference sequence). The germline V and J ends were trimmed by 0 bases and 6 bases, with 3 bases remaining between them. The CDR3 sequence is CATSRDFQPQHF. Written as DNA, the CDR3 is TGTGCCACCAGCAGAGATTTTCAGCCCCAGCATTTT.

CDR3 loop: CASSGGTDSYEQYF. DNA of the CDR3: TGTGCCAGCAGTGGAGGGACAGACTCCTACGAGCAGTACTTC. The V call is TRBV25-1, the J call TRBJ2-7; TRBD1 aligns across 7 bases. V lost 4 bases and J lost 0; bases outside the gene matches: 3. The CDR3 spans 14 residues. Germline assignment: CDR1 MGHDK and CDR2 SYGVNS.

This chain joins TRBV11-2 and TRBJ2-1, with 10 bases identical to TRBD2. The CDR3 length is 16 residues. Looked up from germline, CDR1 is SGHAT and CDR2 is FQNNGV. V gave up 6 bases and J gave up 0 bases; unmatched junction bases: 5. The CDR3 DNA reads TGTGCCAGCAGTTATTCTAGCGGGAGCTCCTACAATGAGCAGTTCTTC. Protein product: CASSYSSGSSYNEQFF.

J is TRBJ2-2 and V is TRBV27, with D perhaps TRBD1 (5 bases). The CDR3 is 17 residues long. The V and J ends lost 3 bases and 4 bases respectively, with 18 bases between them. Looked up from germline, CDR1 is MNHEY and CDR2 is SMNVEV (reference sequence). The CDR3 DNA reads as TGTGCCAGCAGTTTCCGCAGGGTACCCTCGAGCACCGGGGAGCTGTTTTTT. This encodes CASSFRRVPSSTGELFF.

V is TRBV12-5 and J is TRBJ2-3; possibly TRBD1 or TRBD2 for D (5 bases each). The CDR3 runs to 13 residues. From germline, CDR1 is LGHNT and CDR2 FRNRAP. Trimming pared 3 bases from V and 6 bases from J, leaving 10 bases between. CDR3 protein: CASGFSGTDTQYF. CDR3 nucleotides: TGTGCTAGTGGTTTTTCGGGGACCGATACGCAGTATTTT.

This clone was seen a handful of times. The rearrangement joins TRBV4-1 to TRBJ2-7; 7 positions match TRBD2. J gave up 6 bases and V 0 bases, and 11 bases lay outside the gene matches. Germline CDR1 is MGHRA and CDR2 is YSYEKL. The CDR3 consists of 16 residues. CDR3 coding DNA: TGCGCCAGCAGCCAAGATCCCCCAGCGGGACGGGGCGAGCAGTACTTC. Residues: CASSQDPPAGRGEQYF.

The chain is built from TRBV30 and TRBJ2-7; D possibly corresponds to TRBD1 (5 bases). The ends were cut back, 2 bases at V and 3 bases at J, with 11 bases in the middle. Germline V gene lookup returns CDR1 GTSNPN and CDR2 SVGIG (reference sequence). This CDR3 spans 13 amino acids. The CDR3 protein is CAWSQDNVYEQYF. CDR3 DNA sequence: TGTGCCTGGAGTCAGGACAACGTCTACGAGCAGTACTTC.

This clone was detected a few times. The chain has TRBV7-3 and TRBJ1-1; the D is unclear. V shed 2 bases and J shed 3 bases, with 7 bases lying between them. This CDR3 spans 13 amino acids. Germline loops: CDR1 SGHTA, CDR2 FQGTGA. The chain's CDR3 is CASSLSPDTEAFF. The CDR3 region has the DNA TGTGCCAGCAGCTTATCCCCTGACACTGAAGCTTTCTTT.

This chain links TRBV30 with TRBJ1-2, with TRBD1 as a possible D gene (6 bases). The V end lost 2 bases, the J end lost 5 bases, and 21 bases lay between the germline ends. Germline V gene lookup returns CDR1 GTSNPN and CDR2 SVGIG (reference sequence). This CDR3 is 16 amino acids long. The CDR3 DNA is TGTGCCTGGAGTCCAAAAGGAGGGTCGGACAGTTATGGCTACACCTTC. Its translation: CAWSPKGGSDSYGYTF.

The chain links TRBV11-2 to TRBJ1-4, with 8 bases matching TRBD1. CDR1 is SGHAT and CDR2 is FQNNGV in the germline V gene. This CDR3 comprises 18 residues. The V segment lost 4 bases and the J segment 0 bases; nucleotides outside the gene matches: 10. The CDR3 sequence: CASSSTGTGYATNEKLFF. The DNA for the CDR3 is TGTGCCAGCAGCTCGACCGGGACAGGATATGCAACTAATGAAAAACTGTTTTTT.

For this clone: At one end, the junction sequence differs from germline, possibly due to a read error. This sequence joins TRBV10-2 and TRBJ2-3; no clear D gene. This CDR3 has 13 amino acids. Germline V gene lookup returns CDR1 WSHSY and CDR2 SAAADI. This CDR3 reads CTSSVGGADTQYF. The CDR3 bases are TGCACCAGCAGTGTAGGTGGCGCAGATACGCAGTATTTT.

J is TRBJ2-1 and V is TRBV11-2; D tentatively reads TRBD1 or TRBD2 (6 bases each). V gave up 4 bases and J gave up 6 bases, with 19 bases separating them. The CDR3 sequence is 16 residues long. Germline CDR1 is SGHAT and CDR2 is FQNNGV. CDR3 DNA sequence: TGTGCCAGCAGCTCATGGGGGGCTAGCGAGGTCAATGAGCAGTTCTTC. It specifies CASSSWGASEVNEQFF.

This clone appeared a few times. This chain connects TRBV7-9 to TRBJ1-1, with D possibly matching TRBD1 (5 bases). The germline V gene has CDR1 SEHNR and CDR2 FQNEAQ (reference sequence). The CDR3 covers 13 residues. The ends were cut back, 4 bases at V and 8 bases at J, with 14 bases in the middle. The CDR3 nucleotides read TGTGCCAGCAGCTCCCACGACAGTAAGGAAGCTTTCTTT. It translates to CASSSHDSKEAFF.

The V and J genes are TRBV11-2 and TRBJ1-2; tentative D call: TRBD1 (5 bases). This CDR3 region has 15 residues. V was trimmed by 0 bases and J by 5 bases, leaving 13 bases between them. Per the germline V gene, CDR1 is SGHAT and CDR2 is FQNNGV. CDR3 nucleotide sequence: TGTGCCAGCAGCTTAGATTTCGGGGCGGGGTATGGCTACACCTTC. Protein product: CASSLDFGAGYGYTF. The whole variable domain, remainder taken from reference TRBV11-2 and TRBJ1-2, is EAGVAQSPRYKIIEKRQSVAFWCNPISGHATLYWYQQILGQGPKLLIQFQNNGVVDDSQLPKDRFSAERLKGVDSTLKIQPAKLEDSAVYLCASSLDFGAGYGYTFGSGTRLTVV.

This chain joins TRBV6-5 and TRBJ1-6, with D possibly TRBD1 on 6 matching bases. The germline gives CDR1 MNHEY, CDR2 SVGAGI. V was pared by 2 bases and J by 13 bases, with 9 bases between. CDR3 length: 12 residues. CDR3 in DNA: TGTGCCAGCAGTTACAACCAGGGGCCCCTCCACTTT. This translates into CASSYNQGPLHF.

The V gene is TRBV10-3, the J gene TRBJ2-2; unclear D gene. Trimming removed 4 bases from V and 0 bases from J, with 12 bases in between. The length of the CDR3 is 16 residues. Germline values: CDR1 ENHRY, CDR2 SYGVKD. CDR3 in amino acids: CAISVGSPTNTGELFF. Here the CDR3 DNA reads TGTGCCATCAGTGTCGGCAGCCCTACGAACACCGGGGAGCTGTTTTTT.

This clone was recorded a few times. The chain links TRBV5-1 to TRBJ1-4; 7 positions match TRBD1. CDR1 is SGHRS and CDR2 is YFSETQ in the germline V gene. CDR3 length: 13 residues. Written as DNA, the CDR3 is TGCGCGACTAAACAGGGGTTTAATGAAAAACTGTTTTTT. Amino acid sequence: CATKQGFNEKLFF. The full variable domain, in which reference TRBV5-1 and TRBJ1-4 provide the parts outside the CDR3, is KAGVTQTPRYLIKTRGQQVTLSCSPISGHRSVSWYQQTPGQGLQFLFEYFSETQRNKGNFPGRFSGRQFSNSRSEMNVSTLELGDSALYLCATKQGFNEKLFFGSGTQLSVL.

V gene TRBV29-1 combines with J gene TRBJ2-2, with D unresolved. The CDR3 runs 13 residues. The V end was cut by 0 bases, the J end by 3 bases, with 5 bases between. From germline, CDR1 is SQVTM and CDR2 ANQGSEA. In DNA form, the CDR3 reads TGCAGCGTTGAAGATGTGTACACCGGGGAGCTGTTTTTT. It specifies CSVEDVYTGELFF.

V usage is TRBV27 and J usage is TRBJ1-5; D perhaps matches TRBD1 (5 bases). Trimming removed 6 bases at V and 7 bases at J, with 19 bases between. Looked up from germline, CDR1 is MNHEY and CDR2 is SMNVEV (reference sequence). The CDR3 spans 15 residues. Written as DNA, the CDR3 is TGTGCCAGCAGGAGGCCAGGGATCGGTAAACAGCCCCAGCATTTT. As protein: CASRRPGIGKQPQHF.

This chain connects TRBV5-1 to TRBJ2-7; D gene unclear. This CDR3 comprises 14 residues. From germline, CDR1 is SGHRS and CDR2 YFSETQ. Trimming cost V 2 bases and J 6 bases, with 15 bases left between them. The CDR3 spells CASSFGPSTPEQYF. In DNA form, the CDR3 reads TGCGCCAGCAGCTTCGGGCCTTCCACCCCCGAGCAGTACTTC.

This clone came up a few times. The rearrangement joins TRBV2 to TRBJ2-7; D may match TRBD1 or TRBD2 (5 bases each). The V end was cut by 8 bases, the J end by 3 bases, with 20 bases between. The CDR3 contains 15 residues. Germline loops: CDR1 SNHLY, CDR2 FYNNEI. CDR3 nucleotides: TGTGCCAGCCACACCCGGGACGGGTTCCACTACGAGCAGTACTTC. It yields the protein CASHTRDGFHYEQYF.

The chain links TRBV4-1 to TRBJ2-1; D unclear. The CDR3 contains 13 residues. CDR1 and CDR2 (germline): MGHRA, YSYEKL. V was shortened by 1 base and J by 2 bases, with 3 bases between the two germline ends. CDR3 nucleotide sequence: TGCGCCAGCAGCCAAGTGGCCTACAATGAGCAGTTCTTC. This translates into CASSQVAYNEQFF.

The chain's CDR3 is CASSSDRGTEAFF. DNA of the CDR3: TGTGCCAGCAGCTCGGACAGGGGGACTGAAGCTTTCTTT. This sequence joins TRBV7-3 and TRBJ1-1, with 10 bases aligning to TRBD1. V shed 4 bases, J shed 5 bases, and the junction held 1 base outside the gene matches. Germline V gene sequence: CDR1 SGHTA, CDR2 FQGTGA. This CDR3 region has 13 residues. The full variable domain, its missing parts supplied by reference TRBV7-3 and TRBJ1-1, is GAGVSQTPSNKVTEKGKYVELRCDPISGHTALYWYRQSLGQGPEFLIYFQGTGAADDSGLPNDRFFAVRPEGSVSTLKIQRTERGDSAVYLCASSSDRGTEAFFGQGTRLTVV.

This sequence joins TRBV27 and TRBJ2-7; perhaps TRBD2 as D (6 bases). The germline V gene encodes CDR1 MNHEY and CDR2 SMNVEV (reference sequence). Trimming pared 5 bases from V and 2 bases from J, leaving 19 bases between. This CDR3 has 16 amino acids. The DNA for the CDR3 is TGTGCCAGCAGTCATGCCCGACTAGGGCCCACCTACGAGCAGTACTTC. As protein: CASSHARLGPTYEQYF.

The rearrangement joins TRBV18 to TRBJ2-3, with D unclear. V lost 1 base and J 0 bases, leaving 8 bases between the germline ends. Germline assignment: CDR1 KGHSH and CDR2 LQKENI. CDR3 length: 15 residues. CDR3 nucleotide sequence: TGTGCCAGCTCACCACAATTTTCGAGCACAGATACGCAGTATTTT. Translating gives CASSPQFSSTDTQYF.

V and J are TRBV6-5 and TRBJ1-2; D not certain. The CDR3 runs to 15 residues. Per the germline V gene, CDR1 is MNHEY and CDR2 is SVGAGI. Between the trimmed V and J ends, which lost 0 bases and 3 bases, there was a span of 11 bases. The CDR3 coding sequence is TGTGCCAGCAGTTACTCGAGCAACGGAGACTATGGCTACACCTTC. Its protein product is CASSYSSNGDYGYTF.

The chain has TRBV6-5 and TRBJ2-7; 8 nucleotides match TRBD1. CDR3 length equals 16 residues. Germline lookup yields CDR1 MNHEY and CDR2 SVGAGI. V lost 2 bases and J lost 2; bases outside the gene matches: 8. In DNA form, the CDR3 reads TGTGCCAGCAGTTACGGTTACCGGGACAGGCCCTACGAGCAGTACTTC. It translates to CASSYGYRDRPYEQYF.

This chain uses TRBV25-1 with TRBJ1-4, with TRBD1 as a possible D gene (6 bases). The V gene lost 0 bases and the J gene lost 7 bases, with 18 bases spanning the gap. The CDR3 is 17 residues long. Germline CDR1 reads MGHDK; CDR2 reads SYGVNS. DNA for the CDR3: TGTGCCAGCAGTGAATACCGCGCGACAGGTCCATCTGAAAAACTGTTTTTT. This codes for CASSEYRATGPSEKLFF.